Given below is one TCR beta chain in context. Then a second PCR, running roughly 7 to 11 cycles, was carried out with a sample-barcoded 5' primer and a J-beta primer mix. Each cDNA was tagged by a template-switch adaptor containing 12 random nucleotides. Each CDR3 protein is one row after TCRdb ran MiXCR on the 5' RACE reads. The data show over 950,000 distinct CDR3 sequences, roughly half seen once. This specimen belongs to a study of blood T cells in healthy people across ages. The CDR3 is 16 residues long. V shed 5 bases and J shed 2 bases, with 16 bases lying between them. Germline CDR1 and CDR2: SEHNR and FQNEAQ (reference sequence). Donor samples were obtained from healthy Caucasian individuals from Russia, aged about 6 to 100. The authors extracted at least 5 micrograms of total RNA per sample.

This TCR derives from a woman aged 55-69 years in good health. Sequencing was performed on blood. The gene calls are TRBV7-9 and TRBJ2-1; D remains unclear. The chain's CDR3 is CASSPTITLPYNEQFF. The CDR3 DNA reads TGTGCCAGCAGCCCCACGATTACACTTCCCTACAATGAGCAGTTCTTC. The variable domain in full, completed from reference TRBV7-9 and TRBJ2-1, reads DTGVSQNPRHKITKRGQNVTFRCDPISEHNRLYWYRQTLGQGPEFLTYFQNEAQLEKSRLLSDRFSAERPKGSFSTLEIQRTEQGDSAMYLCASSPTITLPYNEQFFGPGTRLTVL.